This T cell receptor (beta chain) stems from a study of T cell responses to AZD1222 COVID-19 vaccine. Overall study: Samples with a second dose at about 4 or about 12 weeks were pooled together.

CDR1 is SGHRS, CDR2 YFSETQ, per germline. The CDR3 is 15 residues long. V was shortened by 0 bases and J by 4 bases, with 13 bases between the two germline ends. Notes on this clone: Its specificity is unknown.

The data were produced by immunoSEQ multiplex PCR, yet TCRdb's version contains in-frame clones alone and is incomplete. The data hold 60,000 to 75,000 clones, with approximately 83% observed a single time. Study-wide findings and caveats: Just a handful of people given AZD1222 tested seropositive at baseline. Breadth and depth of Spike-specific TCRs rose after two AZD1222 doses. Donors, mostly white British, included more females; clonal diversity was possibly underestimated.

The receptor comes from an adult in good health. The sample in question was peripheral blood, obtained on day 0 of AZD1222 vaccination. The chain combines TRBV5-1 with TRBJ1-1, with D unclear. CDR3 in amino acids: CASSLDSRKGTEAFF. The CDR3 bases are TGCGCCAGCAGCTTGGACAGTAGAAAGGGCACTGAAGCTTTCTTT.